The rows below give T cell receptor beta chains drawn from one sample of a study of T cell changes during pregnancy in multiple sclerosis. Repertoires were generated with immunoSEQ multiplex PCR, while TCRdb's copy carries only in-frame clones and drops some. The sample consists of around 36,000 clones, roughly 91% of them appearing once. This specimen was CD8+ T cells from peripheral blood mononuclear cells, taken before pregnancy. The receptors shown here come from a female donor with multiple sclerosis, enrolled in a pregnancy study. CDR3s include the opening cysteine and the closing phenylalanine or tryptophan. A D gene is named only where the DNA matches it firmly. Size is omitted from some rows. Given values are once, few, many or a class for expanded clones.

clone_size	j_call	d_call	v_call	cdr3_aa	cdr3_nt
medium-sized	TRBJ2-5	NA	TRBV28	CAESERQYQETQYF	TGTGCCGAGTCGGAGAGGCAGTACCAAGAGACCCAGTACTTC
NA	TRBJ1-6	NA	TRBV6-5	CASSYYGDRHSPLHF	TGTGCCAGCAGTTACTACGGTGACAGGCATTCACCCCTCCACTTT
NA	TRBJ2-1	TRBD2	TRBV27	CASSFGLAGPPEQFF	TGTGCCAGCAGTTTTGGACTAGCGGGCCCTCCTGAGCAGTTCTTC
NA	TRBJ2-3	TRBD1	TRBV25-1	CASSGYRDRVTDTQYF	TGTGCCAGCAGTGGATACCGGGACAGGGTCACAGATACGCAGTATTTT
NA	TRBJ2-1	TRBD2	TRBV15	CATSFIAGEGYNEQFF	TGTGCCACCAGCTTCATAGCGGGAGAGGGGTACAATGAGCAGTTCTTC
NA	TRBJ1-2	NA	TRBV5-4	CASSFTFNSDGYTF	TGTGCCAGCAGCTTTACTTTCAACTCCGATGGCTACACCTTC
NA	TRBJ2-7	TRBD1	TRBV15	CATSRARTGFYEQYF	TGTGCCACCAGCAGAGCTAGGACAGGGTTCTACGAGCAGTACTTC
NA	TRBJ1-5	TRBD1	TRBV10-3	CAISAGDSSSQPQHF	TGTGCCATCAGTGCGGGGGACAGCTCCTCTCAGCCCCAGCATTTT
NA	TRBJ2-1	NA	TRBV5-6	CASSLAGGFAYNEQFF	TGTGCCAGCAGCTTGGCCGGAGGGTTCGCCTACAATGAGCAGTTCTTC
NA	TRBJ2-7	NA	TRBV28	CASSNPGSYEQYF	TGTGCCAGCAGTAATCCAGGGTCCTACGAGCAGTACTTC
NA	TRBJ1-2	NA	TRBV6-6	CASSYPDAQGHYGYTF	TGTGCCAGCAGTTACCCCGACGCACAGGGCCACTATGGCTACACCTTC
NA	TRBJ2-7	NA	TRBV30	CAWSVPAGLYEQYF	TGTGCCTGGAGTGTACCGGCGGGTCTCTACGAGCAGTACTTC
NA	TRBJ2-1	TRBD2	TRBV28	CASWTSNEQFF	TGTGCCAGCTGGACTAGCAATGAGCAGTTCTTC
NA	TRBJ2-7	TRBD2	TRBV28	CASSLPLRGGGYEQYF	TGTGCCAGCAGTTTACCCCTACGGGGGGGCGGGTACGAGCAGTACTTC
once	TRBJ2-7	NA	TRBV4-3	CASSQDLGGEQYF	TGCGCCAGCAGCCAAGATCTCGGGGGTGAGCAGTACTTC
NA	TRBJ1-1	NA	TRBV4-1	CASTEAGGTAEAFF	TGCGCCAGCACAGAGGCGGGGGGCACCGCTGAAGCTTTCTTT